This TCR beta chain was sequenced for a study of neurological immune-mediated disorders. This clonotype showed up many times. TCRdb redid the calling of the 5' RACE reads with MiXCR, one entry per CDR3 protein. Of roughly 120,000 distinct CDR3 sequences listed, roughly 3.2% are singletons. The CDR3 consists of 14 residues. Germline V gene lookup returns CDR1 LNHNV and CDR2 YYDKDF (reference sequence). V dropped 5 bases and J dropped 3; count of bases not matched to a gene: 7. The chain is built from TRBV15 and TRBJ2-7, with TRBD1 matching 7 bases. The sequence was collected from a young woman with multiple sclerosis. The sequenced material came from PBMCs. This CDR3 is CATSPEGAYYEQYF. In nucleotides, the CDR3 is TGTGCCACCAGCCCCGAGGGGGCCTACTACGAGCAGTACTTC.